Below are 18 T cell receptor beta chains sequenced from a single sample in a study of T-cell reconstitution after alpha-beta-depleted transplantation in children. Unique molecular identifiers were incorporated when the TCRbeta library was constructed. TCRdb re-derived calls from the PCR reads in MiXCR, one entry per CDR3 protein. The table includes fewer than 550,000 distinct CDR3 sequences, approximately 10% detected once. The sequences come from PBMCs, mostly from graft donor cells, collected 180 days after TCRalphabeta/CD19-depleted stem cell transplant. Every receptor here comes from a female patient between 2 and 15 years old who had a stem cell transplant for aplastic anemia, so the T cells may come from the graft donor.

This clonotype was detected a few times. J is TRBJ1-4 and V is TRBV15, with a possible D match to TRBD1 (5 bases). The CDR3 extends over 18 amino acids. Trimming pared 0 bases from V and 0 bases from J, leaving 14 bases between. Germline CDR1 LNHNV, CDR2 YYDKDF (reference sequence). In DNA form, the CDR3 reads TGTGCCACCAGCAGAGATATTTTGCGGGACGCAACTAATGAAAAACTGTTTTTT. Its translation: CATSRDILRDATNEKLFF. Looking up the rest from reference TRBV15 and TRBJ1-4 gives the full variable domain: DAMVIQNPRYQVTQFGKPVTLSCSQTLNHNVMYWYQQKSSQAPKLLFHYYDKDFNNEADTPDNFQSRRPNTSFCFLDIRSPGLGDTAMYLCATSRDILRDATNEKLFFGSGTQLSVL.

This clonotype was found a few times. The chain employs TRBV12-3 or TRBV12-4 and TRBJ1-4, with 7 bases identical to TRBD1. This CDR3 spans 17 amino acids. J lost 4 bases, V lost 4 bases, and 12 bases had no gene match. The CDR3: CASSYRPGQPFNEKLFF. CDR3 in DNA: TGTGCCAGCAGTTATCGACCGGGACAGCCTTTTAATGAAAAACTGTTTTTT.

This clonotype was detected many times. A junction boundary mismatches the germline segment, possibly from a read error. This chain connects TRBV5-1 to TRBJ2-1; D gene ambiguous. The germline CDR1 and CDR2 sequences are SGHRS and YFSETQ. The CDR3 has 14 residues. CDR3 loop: CASSLGASYNEQFF. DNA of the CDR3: TGTGCCAGCAGTTTAGGAGCTTCCTACAATGAGCAGTTCTTC. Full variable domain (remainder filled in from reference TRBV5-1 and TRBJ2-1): KAGVTQTPRYLIKTRGQQVTLSCSPISGHRSVSWYQQTPGQGLQFLFEYFSETQRNKGNFPGRFSGRQFSNSRSEMNVSTLELGDSALYLCASSLGASYNEQFFGPGTRLTVL.

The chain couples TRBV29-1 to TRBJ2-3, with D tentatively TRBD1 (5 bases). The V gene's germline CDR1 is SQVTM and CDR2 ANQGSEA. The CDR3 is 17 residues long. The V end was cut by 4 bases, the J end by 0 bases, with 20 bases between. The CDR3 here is CSVVPRRTPTSTDTQYF. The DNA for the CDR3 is TGCAGCGTTGTCCCCCGAAGGACACCCACTAGCACAGATACGCAGTATTTT.

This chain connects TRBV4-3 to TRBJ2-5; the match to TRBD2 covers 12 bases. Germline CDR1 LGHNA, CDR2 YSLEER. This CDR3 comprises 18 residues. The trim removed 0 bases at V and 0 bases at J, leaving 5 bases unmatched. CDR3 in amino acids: CASSQDRLAGGYQETQYF. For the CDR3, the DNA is TGCGCCAGCAGCCAAGATCGGCTAGCGGGGGGGTACCAAGAGACCCAGTACTTC.

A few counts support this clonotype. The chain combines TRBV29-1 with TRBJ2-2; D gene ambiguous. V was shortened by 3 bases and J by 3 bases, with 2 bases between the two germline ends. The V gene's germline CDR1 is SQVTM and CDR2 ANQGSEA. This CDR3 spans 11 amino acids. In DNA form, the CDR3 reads TGCAGCGTTGACCACACCGGGGAGCTGTTTTTT. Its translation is CSVDHTGELFF.

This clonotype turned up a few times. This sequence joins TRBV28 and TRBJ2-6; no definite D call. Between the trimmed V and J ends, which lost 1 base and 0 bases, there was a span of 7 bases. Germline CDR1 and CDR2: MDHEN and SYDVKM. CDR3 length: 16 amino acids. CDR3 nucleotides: TGTGCCAGCAGTTTATATGTGGTCTCTGGGGCCAACGTCCTGACTTTC. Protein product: CASSLYVVSGANVLTF.

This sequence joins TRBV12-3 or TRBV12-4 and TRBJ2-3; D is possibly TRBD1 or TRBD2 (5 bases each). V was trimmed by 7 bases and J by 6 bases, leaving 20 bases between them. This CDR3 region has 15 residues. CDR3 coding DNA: TGTGCCAGCATCTCTGGGGCTAGCTTTACGGATACGCAGTATTTT. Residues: CASISGASFTDTQYF.

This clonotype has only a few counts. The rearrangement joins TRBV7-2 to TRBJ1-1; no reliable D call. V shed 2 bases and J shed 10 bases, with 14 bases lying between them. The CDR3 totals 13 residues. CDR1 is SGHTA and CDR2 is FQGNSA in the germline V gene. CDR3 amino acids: CASSLFSSAGAFF. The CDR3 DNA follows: TGTGCCAGCAGCTTATTTTCCAGTGCCGGAGCTTTCTTT.

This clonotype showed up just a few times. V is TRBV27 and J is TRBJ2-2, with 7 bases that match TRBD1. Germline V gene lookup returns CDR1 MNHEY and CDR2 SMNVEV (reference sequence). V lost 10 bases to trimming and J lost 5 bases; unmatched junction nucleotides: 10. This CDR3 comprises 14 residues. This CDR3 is CATRDSLRTGELFF. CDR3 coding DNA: TGTGCCACCCGGGACAGCCTCAGGACCGGGGAGCTGTTTTTT.

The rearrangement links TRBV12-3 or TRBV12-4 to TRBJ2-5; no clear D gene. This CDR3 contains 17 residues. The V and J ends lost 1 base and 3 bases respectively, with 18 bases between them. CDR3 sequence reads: CASSLVISWNLKETQYF. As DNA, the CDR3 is TGTGCCAGCAGTTTAGTGATCAGTTGGAATCTTAAAGAGACCCAGTACTTC.

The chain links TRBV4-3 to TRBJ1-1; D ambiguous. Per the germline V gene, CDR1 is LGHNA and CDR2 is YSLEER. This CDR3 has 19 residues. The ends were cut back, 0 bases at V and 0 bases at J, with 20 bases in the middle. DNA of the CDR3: TGCGCCAGCAGCCAAGATTCAAGTCGGGTCCCACGATTGAACACTGAAGCTTTCTTT. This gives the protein CASSQDSSRVPRLNTEAFF.

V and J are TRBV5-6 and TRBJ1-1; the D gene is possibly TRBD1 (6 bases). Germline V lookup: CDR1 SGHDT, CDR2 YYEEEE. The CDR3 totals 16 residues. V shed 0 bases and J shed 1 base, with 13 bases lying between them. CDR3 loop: CASSLAGGARNTEAFF. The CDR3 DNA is TGTGCCAGCAGCTTGGCCGGGGGGGCCCGGAACACTGAAGCTTTCTTT.

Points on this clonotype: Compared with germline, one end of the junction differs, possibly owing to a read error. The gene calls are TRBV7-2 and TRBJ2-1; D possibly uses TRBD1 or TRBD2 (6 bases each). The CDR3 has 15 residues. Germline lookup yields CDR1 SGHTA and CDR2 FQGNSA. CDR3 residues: CASSLRGRGPNDQFF. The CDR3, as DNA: TGTGCCAGCAGCTTAAGGGGCCGGGGGCCCAATGACCAGTTCTTC.

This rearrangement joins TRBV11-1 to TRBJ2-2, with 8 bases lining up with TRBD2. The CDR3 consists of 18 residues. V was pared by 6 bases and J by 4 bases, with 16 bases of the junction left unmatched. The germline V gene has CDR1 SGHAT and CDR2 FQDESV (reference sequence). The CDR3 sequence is CASSYNPYSGRTTGELFF. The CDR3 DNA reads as TGTGCCAGCAGTTATAACCCGTACAGCGGGAGAACCACCGGGGAGCTGTTTTTT.

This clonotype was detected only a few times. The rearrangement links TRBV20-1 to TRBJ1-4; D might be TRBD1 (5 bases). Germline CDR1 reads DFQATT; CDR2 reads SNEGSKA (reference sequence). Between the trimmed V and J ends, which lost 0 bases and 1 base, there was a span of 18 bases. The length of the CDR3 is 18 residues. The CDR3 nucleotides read TGCAGTGCTAGAGATTTCTACAGGCGGCAGCAAACTAATGAAAAACTGTTTTTT. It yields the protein CSARDFYRRQQTNEKLFF.

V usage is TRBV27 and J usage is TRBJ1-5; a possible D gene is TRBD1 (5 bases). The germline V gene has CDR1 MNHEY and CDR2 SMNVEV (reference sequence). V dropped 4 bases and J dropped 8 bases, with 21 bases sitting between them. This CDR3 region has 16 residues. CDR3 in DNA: TGTGCCAGCAGTTCTAGCCTGCTACTTGTGGGGGAGCCCCAGCATTTT. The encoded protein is CASSSSLLLVGEPQHF.

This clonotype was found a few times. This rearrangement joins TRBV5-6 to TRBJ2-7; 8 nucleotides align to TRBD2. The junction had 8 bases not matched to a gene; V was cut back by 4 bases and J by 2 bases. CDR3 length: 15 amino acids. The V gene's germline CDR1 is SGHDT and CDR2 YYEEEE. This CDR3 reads CASSRRGGSPYEQYF. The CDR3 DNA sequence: TGTGCCAGCAGCCGCCGGGGGGGGTCCCCCTACGAGCAGTACTTC.